This TCR beta chain was recovered during a study of blood T cell repertoires in COVID-19. As originally analysed: Amplification with reference gene primers provided the estimates of nucleated cell counts. TCRdb's copy holds only in-frame clones and misses some; the assay was immunoSEQ multiplex PCR. Clonal size and the V and J genes are those of that table, whereas D and trimming came from the DNA. The table lists 300,000 to 350,000 clones, around 87% of them singletons. Sequenced material: peripheral blood. The source of this sequence is a man aged 18-30 years with active or convalescent COVID-19.

The CDR3 DNA follows: TGTGCCAGCAGCTTAGGTCCGCCTAGCTCCTACAATGAGCAGTTCTTC. As protein: CASSLGPPSSYNEQFF. The V call is TRBV7-2, the J call TRBJ2-1; D ambiguous. Germline V gene data show CDR1 as SGHTA and CDR2 as FQGNSA. V was trimmed by 1 base and J by 0 bases, leaving 10 bases between them. The CDR3 totals 16 residues.